The entry below describes one T cell receptor (beta chain). What it binds is unknown. The sample comes from a study of shared clonotypes between healthy human individuals. Overall study findings and caveats: Clonotype sharing among donors was expected to depend on sequencing depth.

Donors were healthy HIV-negative adults without recently reported acute infections or vaccinations. Replicate PCRs run on unsorted PBMC used roughly 270 ng DNA, which was about 30,000 T cell genomes. The assay was immunoSEQ multiplex PCR, and TCRdb's table has in-frame clones only and misses some. Of approximately 480,000 clones listed, 60% to 80% are singletons. Material: PBMCs. The receptor was derived from a woman in her thirties or forties in good health. Some clones in this sample may be carry-over from other donors' samples.

In nucleotides, the CDR3 is TGTGCCACCAAGGACGATCCGGGGGTCACCGGGGAGCTGTTTTTT. It encodes CATKDDPGVTGELFF. The chain is built from TRBV5-4 and TRBJ2-2, with TRBD2 as a possible D gene (6 bases). This CDR3 is built from 15 residues. The V gene's germline CDR1 is SGHNT and CDR2 YYREEE (reference sequence). Trimming stripped 9 bases from V and 4 bases from J, with 19 bases between. Complete variable domain (other parts from reference TRBV5-4 and TRBJ2-2): ETGVTQSPTHLIKTRGQQVTLRCSSQSGHNTVSWYQQALGQGPQFIFQYYREEENGRGNFPPRFSGLQFPNYSSELNVNALELDDSALYLCATKDDPGVTGELFFGEGSRLTVL.